This T cell receptor (beta chain) was obtained from a study of blood T cells in healthy people across ages (dated by TCRdb to between 2015 and 2017). Broadly, across the study: Template switching captured roughly one uniquely barcoded TCR beta cDNA molecule per two T cells in model experiments. To avoid experimental bias, donors of different ages were distributed randomly across sequencing lanes. The donors were divided into four age groups: young (average approximately 16 years), middle-aged (about 41), aged (under 70) and long-lived (about 80). For two donors (one aged 18 to 29 and one aged 80 or older), the study analyzed two additional independent replicas of 1 million unique cDNA reads from the same blood draw. The study measured age-related changes in TCR beta repertoire diversity using deep sequencing normalized with unique cDNA molecular identifiers.

V loses 1 base, J loses 7 bases, and the germline ends lie 14 bases apart. For CDR1 and CDR2, the germline V gene (reference sequence) lists DFQATT and SNEGSKA. The CDR3, from cysteine to phenylalanine, totals 14 residues. Just the 42-base CDR3 DNA is kept, in frame starting at base 1. Study-wide findings and limitations: Observed TCR beta diversity per million T cells fell roughly linearly with age, and a significant reduction was already apparent by age around 40. Estimates of total diversity based on one million sequenced T cells were considered lower bounds and underestimates. The CMV infection status of donors was not known, potentially confounding age-related changes in expanded clonotypes. Compared with the aged group, more naive CD4+ T cells, fewer expanded clones and increased TCR diversity were shown by the long-lived group, suggesting age selection. There was a strong correlation between observed TCR beta diversity and the percentage of naive T cells measured by flow cytometry. Bulk unsorted PBMC profiling prevented conclusive comparison of naive and antigen-experienced compartments.

Libraries came from 5' RACE. TCRdb records Illumina HiSeq 2500 as the sequencer. A second PCR of about 6 to 11 cycles was performed with a sample-barcoded 5' primer and a J-beta primer mix. Each TCR beta cDNA molecule received a unique molecular identifier from a template-switch 5' adaptor carrying 12 random nucleotides. At least 3 million CDR3-containing paired-end reads were obtained from each sample. The Mint cDNA synthesis kit, primed by a TRBC-specific oligonucleotide, was used to synthesize first-strand cDNA from all RNA. All cDNA was treated with uracil-DNA glycosylase and then went through a first 18-cycle PCR with the universal primers M1SS and BC2_uni_R. Concerning the study's data processing: For normalization, 1 million high-quality reads were randomly selected from each sample, with every read carrying a distinct molecular identifier. Instead of being binned into consensus sequences, reads with shared molecular identifiers were discarded. MiTCR, run with a Q25 quality threshold and the strictest error-elimination algorithm, handled CDR3 identification, clonotype clustering and error correction. Lower-bound total TCR beta diversity was estimated with a nonparametric unseen species model using Euler transformation. The public reads were quality trimmed at Q25 with fastp and then assembled into clones with MiXCR by TCRdb, keeping productive beta chains. Duplicate CDR3 protein sequences are folded into a single record with the most common DNA and genes. The V and J calls were determined by TCRdb, not by the authors. Recorded for this sample are hundreds of thousands of distinct CDR3 sequences; 49% of them occurred a single time. The top ten hold roughly 31% of the sample.

Systemically healthy Caucasian individuals from Russia, 39 in total and aged about 6 to 90 years, were included as donors. Ten milliliters of peripheral blood were collected from each donor into EDTA-treated Vacutainer tubes. Ficoll-Paque density-gradient centrifugation was used to isolate PBMCs, with at least 7 million per sample. Total RNA was extracted from PBMCs with Trizol reagent, with at least 6 micrograms obtained per sample. Naive CD45RAhigh/CD27high T cell percentages were measured by flow cytometry on a PBMC aliquot from every donor. Concerning this clonotype itself: Which antigen it targets is not known. The input lacks base qualities; no much larger clone sits a single base away.

The clonotype was recovered from a woman aged 55-69 years in good health. Recombination connected TRBV20-1 to TRBJ2-1; the D element could tentatively be TRBD1 or TRBD2, as 5 bases agree for each. Sequencing was done on a sample of blood. The sequence in DNA is TGCAGTGCTAGAGCGCTGGCTGGGGGAAATGAGCAGTTCTTC. The resulting protein is CSARALAGGNEQFF.